This T cell receptor beta chain was sequenced during a study of siplizumab effects on memory and regulatory T cells. About this clone: What it binds is unknown.

The study's findings and limits: Suppressive function of proliferating Tregs from siplizumab cultures was not confirmed. There appeared to be greater diversity in naive T cells than in memory cells, and naive T cells seemed major contributors to the alloresponse. Alloreactive sequences tracing back to unstimulated CD4+ memory cells fell significantly with siplizumab. The authors could not assign a naive or memory phenotype to roughly 75-95% of proliferating CD4+ or CD8+ clones.

With 4 bases removed from V and 5 bases from J, the gap between germline ends came to 12 bases. CDR3 length: 13 residues. Germline V CDR1 and CDR2: SGDLS, YYNGEE. Profiling relied on immunoSEQ multiplex PCR, and the TCRdb table lists in-frame clones only, not all of them. Here the sample spans roughly 26,000 clones, 84% being singletons. This clonotype was sampled from a human donor in good health. The sample consisted of memory CD4+ T cells sorted from blood. The chain has TRBV9 and TRBJ2-5, with D perhaps matching TRBD2 (5 bases). CDR3 sequence reads: CASSTEGRETQYF. The CDR3 bases are TGTGCCAGCAGCACCGAGGGTCGGGAGACCCAGTACTTC.